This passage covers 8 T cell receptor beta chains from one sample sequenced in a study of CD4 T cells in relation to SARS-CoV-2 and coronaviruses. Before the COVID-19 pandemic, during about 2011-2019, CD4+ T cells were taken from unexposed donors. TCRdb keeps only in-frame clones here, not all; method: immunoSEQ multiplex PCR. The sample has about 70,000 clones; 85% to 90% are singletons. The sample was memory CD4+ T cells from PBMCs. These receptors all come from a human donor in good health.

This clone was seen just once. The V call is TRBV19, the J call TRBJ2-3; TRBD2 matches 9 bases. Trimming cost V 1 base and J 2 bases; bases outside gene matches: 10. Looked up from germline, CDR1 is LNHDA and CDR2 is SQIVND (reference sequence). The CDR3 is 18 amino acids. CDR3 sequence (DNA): TGTGCCAGTAGTATAGTCTCGAAGCGGGGGGTAACCACAGATACGCAGTATTTT. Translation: CASSIVSKRGVTTDTQYF.

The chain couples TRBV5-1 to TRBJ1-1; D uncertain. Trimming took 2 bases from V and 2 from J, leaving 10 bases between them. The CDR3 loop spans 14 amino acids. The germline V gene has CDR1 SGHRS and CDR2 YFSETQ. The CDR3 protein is CASSFDGSNTEAFF. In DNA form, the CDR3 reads TGCGCCAGCAGCTTCGACGGAAGCAACACTGAAGCTTTCTTT.

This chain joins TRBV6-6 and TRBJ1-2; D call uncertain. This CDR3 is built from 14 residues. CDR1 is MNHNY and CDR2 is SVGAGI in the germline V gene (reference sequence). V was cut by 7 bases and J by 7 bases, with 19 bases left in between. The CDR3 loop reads CASTSQESGGGYTF. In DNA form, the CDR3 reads TGTGCCAGCACTTCCCAGGAATCCGGAGGTGGCTACACCTTC.

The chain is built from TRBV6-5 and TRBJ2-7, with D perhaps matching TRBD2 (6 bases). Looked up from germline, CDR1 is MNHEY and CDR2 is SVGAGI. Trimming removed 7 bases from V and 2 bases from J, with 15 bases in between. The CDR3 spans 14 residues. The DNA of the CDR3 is TGTGCCAGCATCCTAAGCGGGTTCGCCTACGAGCAGTACTTC. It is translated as CASILSGFAYEQYF.

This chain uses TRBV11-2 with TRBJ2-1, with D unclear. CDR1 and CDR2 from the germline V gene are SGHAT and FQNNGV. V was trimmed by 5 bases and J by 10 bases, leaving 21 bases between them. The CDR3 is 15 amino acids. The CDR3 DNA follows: TGTGCCAGCAGCCGACTCCGGATGGGCCCAAAGGAGCAGTTCTTC. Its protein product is CASSRLRMGPKEQFF. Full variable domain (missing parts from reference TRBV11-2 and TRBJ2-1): EAGVAQSPRYKIIEKRQSVAFWCNPISGHATLYWYQQILGQGPKLLIQFQNNGVVDDSQLPKDRFSAERLKGVDSTLKIQPAKLEDSAVYLCASSRLRMGPKEQFFGPGTRLTVL.

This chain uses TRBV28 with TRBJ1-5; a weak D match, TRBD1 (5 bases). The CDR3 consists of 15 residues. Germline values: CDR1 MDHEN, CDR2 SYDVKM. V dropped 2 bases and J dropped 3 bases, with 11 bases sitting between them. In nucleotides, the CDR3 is TGTGCCAGCAGTTTAGGGGGTCCGAACAATCAGCCCCAGCATTTT. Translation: CASSLGGPNNQPQHF.

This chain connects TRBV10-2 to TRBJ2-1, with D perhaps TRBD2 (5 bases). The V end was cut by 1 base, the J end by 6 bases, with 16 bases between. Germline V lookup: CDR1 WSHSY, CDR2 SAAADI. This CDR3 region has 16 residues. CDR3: CASSEFKGDKGNEQFF. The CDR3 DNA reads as TGCGCCAGCAGTGAGTTCAAGGGAGATAAGGGCAATGAGCAGTTCTTC.

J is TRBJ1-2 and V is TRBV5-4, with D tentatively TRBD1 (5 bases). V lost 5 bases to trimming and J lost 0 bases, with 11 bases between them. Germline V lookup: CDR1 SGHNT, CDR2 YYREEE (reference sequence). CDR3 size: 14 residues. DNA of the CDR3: TGTGCCAGCAGTCCCGACAGAGCTAACTATGGCTACACCTTC. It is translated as CASSPDRANYGYTF.